One and the same sample provided the 17 T cell receptor beta chains below, sequenced in a study of blood T cell repertoires in COVID-19. This table comes from immunoSEQ multiplex PCR, and its TCRdb copy is limited to in-frame clones, with some not included. The sample holds about 160,000 clones, around nine tenths seen once. Sequencing was carried out using peripheral blood. The receptors here all came from a man aged 60 to 75 with active or convalescent COVID-19.

The V call is TRBV19, the J call TRBJ2-6; no clear D gene. The CDR3 is made up of 16 amino acids. The V end was cut by 4 bases, the J end by 0 bases, with 10 bases between. Germline V gene data show CDR1 as LNHDA and CDR2 as SQIVND (reference sequence). CDR3: CASSTPRSSGANVLTF. DNA of the CDR3: TGTGCCAGTAGTACCCCCAGATCCTCTGGGGCCAACGTCCTGACTTTC.

Turning to this clone: The same CDR3 also results from other DNA sequences found in this sample. The V gene is TRBV5-1, the J gene TRBJ2-5; D gene ambiguous. The CDR3 spans 11 residues. V lost 3 bases to trimming and J lost 2 bases, with 2 bases between them. Germline values: CDR1 SGHRS, CDR2 YFSETQ. This CDR3 reads CASSSQETQYF. CDR3 sequence (DNA): TGCGCCAGCAGCTCACAAGAGACCCAGTACTTC.

The chain employs TRBV18 and TRBJ1-6; D perhaps matches TRBD1 (6 bases). The CDR3 loop spans 13 amino acids. Trimming took off 8 bases at V and 8 bases at J, with 13 bases between the two ends. Per the germline V gene, CDR1 is KGHSH and CDR2 is LQKENI. The CDR3 loop reads CASHGGLDSPLHF. DNA for the CDR3: TGTGCCAGCCACGGGGGGCTGGATTCACCCCTCCACTTT.

The J gene is TRBJ2-7, the V gene TRBV18; tentative D call: TRBD2 (7 bases). The V end lost 4 bases, the J end lost 5 bases, and 24 bases lay between the germline ends. The germline gives CDR1 KGHSH, CDR2 LQKENI. The CDR3 runs to 17 residues. Here the CDR3 reads CASSRTRGGVNAHEQYF. For the CDR3, the DNA is TGTGCCAGCTCACGAACCAGAGGGGGGGTTAACGCCCACGAGCAGTACTTC.

The CDR3 coding sequence is TGTGCCAGCAGAACTACTAGGCACAATGAGCAGTTCTTC. Encoded protein: CASRTTRHNEQFF. V gene TRBV7-8 combines with J gene TRBJ2-1; D is perhaps TRBD2 (5 bases). The CDR3 has 13 residues. Trimming stripped 6 bases from V and 5 bases from J, with 11 bases between. Germline CDR1 SGHVS, CDR2 FQNEAQ.

The chain carries TRBV5-1 and TRBJ2-5; 9 nucleotides align to TRBD1. Trimming at V came to 4 bases and at J to 1 base, leaving 5 bases not matched to a gene. The CDR3 consists of 15 residues. Germline V gene sequence: CDR1 SGHRS, CDR2 YFSETQ. This CDR3 is CASSVGTGLQETQYF. CDR3 DNA sequence: TGCGCCAGCAGCGTCGGGACAGGGCTCCAAGAGACCCAGTACTTC.

The gene calls are TRBV12-5 and TRBJ1-1; D is possibly TRBD1 (5 bases). This CDR3 spans 13 amino acids. Looked up from germline, CDR1 is LGHNT and CDR2 is FRNRAP. V dropped 1 base and J dropped 4 bases, with 7 bases sitting between them. The DNA of the CDR3 is TGTGCTAGTGGTTTGGGGGGCGGCACTGAAGCTTTCTTT. This translates into CASGLGGGTEAFF.

V and J are TRBV2 and TRBJ2-7; D unresolved. This CDR3 has 14 amino acids. With 7 bases removed from V and 1 base from J, the gap between germline ends came to 14 bases. The germline gives CDR1 SNHLY, CDR2 FYNNEI. CDR3 in DNA: TGTGCCAGCATATTTCGACTGAGTTCCTACGAGCAGTACTTC. Translating gives CASIFRLSSYEQYF.

This clone was counted between two and nine times. In DNA form, the CDR3 reads TGCGCCAGCAGCTTGCATGGACAGGGTGTCTATGGCTACACCTTC. This codes for CASSLHGQGVYGYTF. This chain uses TRBV5-1 with TRBJ1-2; 8 bases agree with TRBD1. CDR3 size: 15 residues. Germline V lookup: CDR1 SGHRS, CDR2 YFSETQ. V shed 1 base and J 4 bases; nucleotides not matched to a gene: 6.

The J gene is TRBJ1-2, the V gene TRBV16; 9 nucleotides agree with TRBD1. This CDR3 has 16 residues. J was trimmed by 8 bases and V by 0 bases; bases with no gene match: 10. Germline loops: CDR1 KGHSY, CDR2 FQNENV. This chain's CDR3 is CASSQSLADRGRGYTF. CDR3 nucleotide sequence: TGTGCCAGCAGCCAATCGTTGGCGGACAGGGGACGGGGCTACACCTTC.

The J gene is TRBJ1-1, the V gene TRBV5-8; TRBD1 agrees at 11 bases. CDR3 length equals 15 residues. V was pared by 5 bases and J by 4 bases, with 7 bases of the junction left unmatched. Germline V gene sequence: CDR1 SGHTS, CDR2 YDEGEE. The CDR3 sequence is CASRGQGAEITEAFF. The DNA for the CDR3 is TGTGCCAGCAGAGGACAGGGGGCAGAGATCACTGAAGCTTTCTTT. Looking up the rest from reference TRBV5-8 and TRBJ1-1 gives the full variable domain: EAGVTQSPTHLIKTRGQQATLRCSPISGHTSVYWYQQALGLGLQFLLWYDEGEERNRGNFPPRFSGRQFPNYSSELNVNALELEDSALYLCASRGQGAEITEAFFGQGTRLTVV.

The chain employs TRBV11-2 and TRBJ2-1; maybe TRBD2 (5 bases). Germline lookup yields CDR1 SGHAT and CDR2 FQNNGV. This CDR3 has 13 residues. V was pared by 4 bases and J by 9 bases, with 13 bases between. The CDR3 sequence: CASSSDRGLEQFF. CDR3 in DNA: TGTGCCAGCAGCTCCGATCGGGGTCTTGAGCAGTTCTTC.

V gene TRBV2 combines with J gene TRBJ1-4; TRBD1 agrees at 7 bases. The CDR3 length is 14 residues. Germline V gene data show CDR1 as SNHLY and CDR2 as FYNNEI. Germline trimming cut 5 bases from V and 4 bases from J; bases unmatched to any gene: 4. The CDR3 bases are TGTGCCAGCAGTACCCGACAGGGTAATGAAAAACTGTTTTTT. Translated: CASSTRQGNEKLFF.

The chain couples TRBV29-1 to TRBJ1-2, with TRBD1 identical over 7 bases. Germline CDR1 SQVTM, CDR2 ANQGSEA. The CDR3 contains 12 residues. With 7 bases clipped from V and 8 bases from J, the junction kept 10 bases outside the gene matches. The CDR3 spells CSADGQAGGYTF. In DNA, the CDR3 is TGCAGCGCCGACGGACAGGCTGGCGGCTACACCTTC.

The rearrangement links TRBV5-1 to TRBJ1-2, with no clear D. Germline CDR1 is SGHRS and CDR2 is YFSETQ. The CDR3 runs 12 residues. The V gene lost 1 base and the J gene lost 5 bases, with 6 bases spanning the gap. Here the CDR3 reads CASSLSQYGYTF. DNA for the CDR3: TGCGCCAGCAGCTTGAGTCAGTATGGCTACACCTTC.

The chain is built from TRBV12-5 and TRBJ2-3; D not resolved. Trimming removed 0 bases at V and 0 bases at J, with 10 bases between. Germline-derived CDR1 and CDR2 are LGHNT and FRNRAP. This CDR3 is built from 16 residues. CDR3 in amino acids: CASGLVKLGSTDTQYF. In DNA, the CDR3 is TGTGCTAGTGGTTTGGTGAAGCTCGGGAGCACAGATACGCAGTATTTT.

The chain has TRBV2 and TRBJ1-2, with 7 bases identical to TRBD1. Germline CDR1 and CDR2: SNHLY and FYNNEI. The CDR3 runs 14 residues. Germline trimming cut 1 base from V and 6 bases from J; bases unmatched to any gene: 5. The CDR3 loop reads CASSEDRGRDGYTF. In DNA, the CDR3 is TGTGCCAGCAGTGAAGACAGGGGAAGGGATGGCTACACCTTC.